The T cell receptor beta chain described here comes from a study of persistence of HIV-infected CD4 T cells. At the level of the study: The sample holds CD4+ T cells responsive to CMV or HIV-1 Gag. A median of approximately eight years of suppressive ART preceded sampling.

The libraries were made with immunoSEQ version 4 in survey mode. Assay used: immunoSEQ multiplex PCR; TCRdb lists only in-frame clones, some missing. The sample lists about 33,000 clones; 82% were seen once. Lysates of CMV-infected fibroblasts at 9 to 10 ug/mL stimulated these cells. CD40L/CD69 double-negative CD45RO-high memory CD4+ T cells were collected. Germline V gene data show CDR1 as SGHRS and CDR2 as YFSETQ. V was clipped by 4 bases and J by 5 bases, with 16 bases between them. The length of the CDR3 is 15 residues. Study-wide results and caveats: CMV- and Gag-responding cells had lower TCRbeta richness than CD3/CD28-responding cells. Degenerate expanded CDR3beta sequences were enriched among CMV- and Gag-responding cells.

As to this clone: Its antigen remains unidentified.

The chain recombines TRBV5-1 with TRBJ2-1; a possible D gene is TRBD1 (5 bases). The sequence was obtained from an adult woman with HIV who was CMV-seropositive. The specimen was CD4+ T cells sorted from PBMCs after approximately 19-hour stimulation, collected from a patient who received antiretroviral therapy. This chain's CDR3 is CASSIPGQSNNEQFF. CDR3 sequence (DNA): TGCGCCAGCAGCATCCCCGGACAATCTAACAATGAGCAGTTCTTC.